This TCR beta chain was captured in a study of T cells after yellow fever vaccination. General study results and limits: Most clones from primary vaccination resurfaced after the booster (around 95% CD4, 70% to 90% CD8). Weaker in magnitude, the secondary response showed a faster peak on day 5 versus 15. Repertoires obtained by FACS sorting could include abundant clonotypes that entered as contaminants from the bulk population.

Unmatched junction bases numbered 8, after V lost 8 bases and J lost 4 bases. Germline V gene sequence: CDR1 SNHLY, CDR2 FYNNEI. This CDR3 has 14 residues. This clonotype was seen more than once but under ten times. The antigen is not known. By 5'RACE template switching, TCR cDNA was produced, with a universal primer site and UMIs added in the process. Via MiXCR, TCRdb re-called the 5' RACE reads, giving one row per CDR3 protein. This repertoire shows 550,000 or so distinct CDR3 sequences, roughly 21% found once; its top ten account for more than 13%. The V and J genes are TRBV2 and TRBJ2-1; 7 nucleotides match TRBD2. The material was PBMCs, obtained 15 days after the yellow fever booster vaccination. The clonotype originates from a man aged 25-45 years who received the YFV17D yellow fever vaccine. Here the CDR3 reads CASPRGEGYNEQFF. In DNA form, the CDR3 reads TGTGCCAGCCCCAGAGGGGAGGGATACAATGAGCAGTTCTTC.